This TCR beta chain was captured in a study of cytomegalovirus exposure and HLA in healthy donors. Study outcomes and limitations: Roughly uniform depth of sequencing across donors was assumed in presence/absence analyses. Analyzed later, association rates of TCRs varied across HLA loci, with DRB1 most and HLA-C fewest. Per published reports, the classifier diagnosed cytomegalovirus status with high specificity and sensitivity.

This CDR3 comprises 14 residues. Germline CDR1 reads SGHRS; CDR2 reads YFSETQ. V was pared by 7 bases and J by 4 bases, with 16 bases between. The count of this clone is one. The antigen is unknown. Researchers ran the PCR with 60 Vbeta and 13 Jbeta primers. Profiling relied on immunoSEQ multiplex PCR, and the TCRdb table lists in-frame clones only, not all of them. This table holds approximately 150,000 clones, about four fifths found once. This chain links TRBV5-1 with TRBJ2-3; D might be TRBD2 (6 bases). The TCR originated in a woman aged 18-30 years in good health and CMV-seropositive. The sample taken for sequencing was PBMCs. Here the CDR3 DNA reads TGCGCCAGCGTGGACGGGGGTAGGCCAGATACGCAGTATTTT. Amino acids: CASVDGGRPDTQYF.